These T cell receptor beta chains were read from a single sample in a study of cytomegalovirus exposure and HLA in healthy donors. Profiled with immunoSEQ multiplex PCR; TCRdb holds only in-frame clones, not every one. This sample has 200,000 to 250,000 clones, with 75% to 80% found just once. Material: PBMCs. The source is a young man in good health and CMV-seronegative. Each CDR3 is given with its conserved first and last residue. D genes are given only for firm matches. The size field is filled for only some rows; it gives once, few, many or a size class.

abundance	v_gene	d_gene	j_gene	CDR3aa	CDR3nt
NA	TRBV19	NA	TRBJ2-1	CASTNTHPQGPYNEQFF	TGTGCCAGTACCAACACCCACCCCCAGGGGCCGTACAATGAGCAGTTCTTC
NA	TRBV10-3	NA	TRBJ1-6	CAITKDSLNSPLHF	TGTGCCATCACCAAGGACAGCTTAAATTCACCCCTCCACTTT
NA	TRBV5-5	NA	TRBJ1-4	CASSLLPEKLFF	TGTGCCAGCAGCTTACTACCGGAAAAACTGTTTTTT
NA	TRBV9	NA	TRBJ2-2	CASSRGAPTGELFF	TGTGCCAGCAGTCGCGGGGCGCCCACCGGGGAGCTGTTTTTT
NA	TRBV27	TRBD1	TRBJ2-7	CASSLGQGALGEQYF	TGTGCCAGCAGTCTCGGACAGGGAGCGTTGGGCGAGCAGTACTTC
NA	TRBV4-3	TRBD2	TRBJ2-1	CASSQESPLAGGPNEQFF	TGCGCCAGCAGCCAAGAATCCCCTTTAGCGGGGGGGCCCAATGAGCAGTTCTTC
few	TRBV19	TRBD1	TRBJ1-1	CASRPERTGGLNTEAFF	TGTGCCAGTAGGCCGGAGAGGACAGGGGGCCTGAACACTGAAGCTTTCTTT
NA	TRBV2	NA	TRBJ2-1	CASSSTASSYNEQFF	TGTGCCAGCAGTTCGACTGCAAGCTCCTACAATGAGCAGTTCTTC
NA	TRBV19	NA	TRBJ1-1	CASSIRRGGGTEAFF	TGTGCCAGTAGTATTCGGAGGGGGGGTGGAACTGAAGCTTTCTTT
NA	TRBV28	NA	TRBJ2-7	CASSLSGAREQYF	TGTGCCAGCAGTTTATCTGGGGCGCGTGAGCAGTACTTC
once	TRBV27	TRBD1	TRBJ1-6	CASSATGTGGHSPLHF	TGTGCCAGCAGTGCCACCGGGACAGGGGGCCATTCACCCCTCCACTTT
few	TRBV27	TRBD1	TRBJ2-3	CASSWSRTGYTQYF	TGTGCCAGCAGTTGGTCGCGGACAGGCTATACGCAGTATTTT
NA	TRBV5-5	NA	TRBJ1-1	CASSFQGSNTEAFF	TGTGCCAGCAGCTTTCAGGGGTCAAACACTGAAGCTTTCTTT
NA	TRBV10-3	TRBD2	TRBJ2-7	CAIGVIGLADSYEQYF	TGTGCCATCGGAGTGATAGGACTAGCGGATTCCTACGAGCAGTACTTC
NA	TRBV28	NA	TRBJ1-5	CASSLSIRNQPQHF	TGTGCCAGCAGTTTATCGATCCGGAATCAGCCCCAGCATTTT
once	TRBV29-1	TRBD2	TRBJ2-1	CSVGPGTSGWNEQFF	TGCAGCGTTGGCCCCGGGACTAGCGGATGGAATGAGCAGTTCTTC
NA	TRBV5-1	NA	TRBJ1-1	CASSLDGFGRNTEAFF	TGCGCCAGCAGCTTAGACGGGTTTGGGAGGAACACTGAAGCTTTCTTT